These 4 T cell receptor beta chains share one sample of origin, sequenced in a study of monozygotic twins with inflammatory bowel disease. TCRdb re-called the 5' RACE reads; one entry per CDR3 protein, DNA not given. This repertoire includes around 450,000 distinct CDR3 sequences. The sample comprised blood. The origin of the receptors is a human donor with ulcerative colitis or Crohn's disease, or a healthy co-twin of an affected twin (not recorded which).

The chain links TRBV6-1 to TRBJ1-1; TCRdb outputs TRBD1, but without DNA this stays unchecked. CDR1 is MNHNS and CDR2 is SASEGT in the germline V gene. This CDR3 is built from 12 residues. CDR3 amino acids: CASSDGAGEAFF.

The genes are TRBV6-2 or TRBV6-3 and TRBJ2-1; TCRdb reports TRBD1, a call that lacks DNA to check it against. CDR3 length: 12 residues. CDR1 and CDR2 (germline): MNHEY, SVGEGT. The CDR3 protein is CASSSDMGEQFF.

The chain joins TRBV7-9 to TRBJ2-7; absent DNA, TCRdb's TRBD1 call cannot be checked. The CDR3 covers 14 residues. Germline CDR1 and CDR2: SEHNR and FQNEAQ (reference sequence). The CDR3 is CASSLDRVVDEQYF.

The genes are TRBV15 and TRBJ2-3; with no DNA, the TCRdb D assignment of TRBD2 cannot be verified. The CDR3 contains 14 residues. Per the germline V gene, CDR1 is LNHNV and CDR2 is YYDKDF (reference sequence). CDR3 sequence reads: CATSLGLSTDTQYF.